What follows are 24 T cell receptor beta chains derived from one specimen sequenced in a study of T cells after yellow fever vaccination (dated by TCRdb to between 2018 and 2021). The treatment or condition tag for this specimen amounts to: live attenuated yellow fever vaccine strain. The library came from 5' RACE. This sample was sequenced with an Illumina NovaSeq 6000. TCRdb itself trimmed the public reads at Q25 with fastp, ran MiXCR and retained productive beta chains. Rows are combined by CDR3 protein, so each entry shows the most common genes and DNA. Present in this sample are about 340,000 distinct CDR3 sequences, 3% to 4.5% of which were seen just once. Roughly a quarter of the sample comes from the top ten. Sequencing used PBMCs, obtained 5 days after the yellow fever booster vaccination. Receptors were obtained from a man aged 18 to 30 who received the YFV17D yellow fever vaccine.

This clonotype was recorded many times. This chain uses TRBV4-3 with TRBJ2-7; TRBD1 aligns across 12 bases. V gave up 4 bases and J gave up 4 bases; unmatched junction bases: 11. In germline, CDR1 is LGHNA, CDR2 YSLEER. The CDR3 covers 17 residues. DNA of the CDR3: TGCGCCAGCAGCCTCGGAATCGGGGGACAGGGGGCTTACGAGCAGTACTTC. Encoded protein: CASSLGIGGQGAYEQYF.

This clonotype came up a few times. The CDR3 loop reads CASSLRQVDNQPQHF. The CDR3, as DNA: TGTGCCAGCAGCTTGAGGCAGGTTGACAATCAGCCCCAGCATTTT. J is TRBJ1-5 and V is TRBV5-6; D call uncertain. The CDR3 covers 15 residues. V lost 1 base and J 3 bases, leaving 11 bases between the germline ends. Per germline, CDR1 SGHDT and CDR2 YYEEEE.

The V and J genes are TRBV6-2 or TRBV6-3 and TRBJ1-2; D is unresolved. The CDR3 totals 19 residues. Germline V gene data show CDR1 as MNHEY and CDR2 as SVGEGT. V lost 1 base to trimming and J lost 0 bases, with 21 bases between them. The CDR3: CASSYYGRAGMGSNYGYTF. CDR3 sequence (DNA): TGTGCCAGCAGTTACTACGGCCGGGCTGGGATGGGATCTAACTATGGCTACACCTTC.

This chain joins TRBV7-2 and TRBJ1-5, with a possible D match to TRBD1 (6 bases). Germline lookup yields CDR1 SGHTA and CDR2 FQGNSA. The ends were cut back, 5 bases at V and 11 bases at J, with 13 bases in the middle. The CDR3 covers 12 residues. The CDR3 sequence: CASSNQGGTQHF. CDR3 sequence (DNA): TGTGCCAGCAGCAACCAAGGGGGGACCCAGCATTTT.

This clonotype has a handful of counts. The chain uses TRBV4-3 and TRBJ2-3, with TRBD2 matching 8 bases. CDR1 and CDR2 from the germline V gene are LGHNA and YSLEER. CDR3 length equals 17 residues. V dropped 1 base and J dropped 0; count of bases not matched to a gene: 6. CDR3 DNA: TGCGCCAGCAGCCAAGTGGCAAGCGGGGGAAGCACAGATACGCAGTATTTT. Residues: CASSQVASGGSTDTQYF.

The table lists this clonotype with many counts. The rearrangement uses TRBV7-2 and TRBJ1-1, with D unresolved. Looked up from germline, CDR1 is SGHTA and CDR2 is FQGNSA. V gave up 3 bases and J gave up 4 bases, with 9 bases separating them. This CDR3 is 13 amino acids long. The CDR3 region has the DNA TGTGCCAGCAGCTTCAATCAGCGCACTGAAGCTTTCTTT. As protein: CASSFNQRTEAFF.

In its sample, this clonotype was seen a few times. V and J are TRBV12-3 or TRBV12-4 and TRBJ1-6, with 7 bases that match TRBD1. This CDR3 spans 17 amino acids. V gave up 6 bases and J gave up 6 bases; unmatched junction bases: 14. In DNA, the CDR3 is TGTGCCAGCAGCCGAAGGACAGGAACCAGCCGTAATTCACCCCTCCACTTT. Amino acid sequence: CASSRRTGTSRNSPLHF.

The chain has TRBV20-1 and TRBJ2-1; 8 nucleotides align to TRBD2. Germline-derived CDR1 and CDR2 are DFQATT and SNEGSKA (reference sequence). V was pared by 5 bases and J by 4 bases, with 4 bases of the junction left unmatched. This CDR3 is built from 13 residues. Here the CDR3 DNA reads TGCAGTGCTCTTGCGGGGGGTTACAATGAGCAGTTCTTC. Translation gives CSALAGGYNEQFF.

This clonotype occurred a few times. The gene calls are TRBV5-1 and TRBJ1-2; the D is unclear. The germline gives CDR1 SGHRS, CDR2 YFSETQ. This CDR3 has 14 amino acids. V dropped 0 bases and J dropped 7 bases, with 13 bases sitting between them. DNA for the CDR3: TGCGCCAGCAGCTTGGCCGCTGGGGAAACTGGCTACACCTTC. Translation gives CASSLAAGETGYTF.

This chain links TRBV7-8 with TRBJ2-1; a possible D gene is TRBD2 (5 bases). Trimming took off 1 base at V and 6 bases at J, with 10 bases between the two ends. Germline CDR1 is SGHVS and CDR2 is FQNEAQ. This CDR3 spans 14 amino acids. CDR3 sequence reads: CASSLGTSLNEQFF. CDR3 in DNA: TGTGCCAGCAGCTTAGGGACTTCGCTCAATGAGCAGTTCTTC.

This clonotype has at least ten counts. The chain links TRBV10-3 to TRBJ2-7; no definite D call. The CDR3 totals 13 residues. CDR1 is ENHRY and CDR2 is SYGVKD in the germline V gene. With 4 bases removed from V and 9 bases from J, the gap between germline ends came to 16 bases. The CDR3 reads CAISAVPSIGQYF. The CDR3 nucleotides are TGTGCCATCAGTGCTGTCCCTTCAATCGGGCAGTACTTC.

This clonotype was recorded at least ten times. The V and J genes are TRBV10-3 and TRBJ2-3; unclear D gene. The CDR3 runs 13 residues. Looked up from germline, CDR1 is ENHRY and CDR2 is SYGVKD. V was cut by 6 bases and J by 3 bases, with 10 bases left in between. CDR3 residues: CAISPPRTDTQYF. CDR3 sequence (DNA): TGTGCCATCAGCCCACCCCGGACAGATACGCAGTATTTT.

This clonotype was counted at least ten times. This chain connects TRBV5-1 to TRBJ2-1; no reliable D call. Germline CDR1 and CDR2: SGHRS and YFSETQ. The CDR3 totals 14 residues. Trimming removed 1 base from V and 1 base from J, with 6 bases in between. The CDR3 reads CASSLPDSYNEQFF. The DNA of the CDR3 is TGCGCCAGCAGCTTGCCAGATTCCTACAATGAGCAGTTCTTC. The complete variable domain, with remaining parts taken from reference TRBV5-1 and TRBJ2-1, reads KAGVTQTPRYLIKTRGQQVTLSCSPISGHRSVSWYQQTPGQGLQFLFEYFSETQRNKGNFPGRFSGRQFSNSRSEMNVSTLELGDSALYLCASSLPDSYNEQFFGPGTRLTVL.

This clonotype was seen a handful of times. The J gene is TRBJ1-2, the V gene TRBV7-9, with D possibly being TRBD1 (6 bases). CDR3 size: 16 residues. Deletions cut 1 base from V and 2 bases from J, with 14 bases between. Germline V gene lookup returns CDR1 SEHNR and CDR2 FQNEAQ (reference sequence). This CDR3 reads CASSLVGTIANYGYTF. The CDR3 region has the DNA TGTGCCAGCAGCTTAGTGGGGACAATAGCCAACTATGGCTACACCTTC.

This clonotype has at least ten counts. This chain connects TRBV7-9 to TRBJ2-7; 9 bases are a match to TRBD2. The length of the CDR3 is 17 residues. Germline-derived CDR1 and CDR2 are SEHNR and FQNEAQ (reference sequence). J lost 2 bases, V lost 5 bases, and 13 bases had no gene match. The chain's CDR3 is CASSERGAGGPPYEQYF. CDR3 nucleotides: TGTGCCAGCAGCGAAAGAGGAGCGGGGGGACCCCCCTACGAGCAGTACTTC.

The rearrangement joins TRBV19 to TRBJ1-5; D remains ambiguous. Germline CDR1 reads LNHDA; CDR2 reads SQIVND (reference sequence). The CDR3 consists of 12 residues. V lost 9 bases to trimming and J lost 7 bases, with 13 bases between them. The CDR3 is CASRGGGQPQHF. CDR3 DNA: TGTGCCAGCCGCGGCGGAGGGCAGCCCCAGCATTTT.

In its sample, this clonotype was seen many times. The V gene is TRBV2, the J gene TRBJ1-6; D may be TRBD1 (6 bases). Germline loops: CDR1 SNHLY, CDR2 FYNNEI. The CDR3 is made up of 16 amino acids. Trimming took 6 bases from V and 1 from J, leaving 13 bases between them. This CDR3 is CASRDSRRSYNSPLHF. As DNA, the CDR3 is TGTGCCAGCAGGGACAGCAGGAGATCCTATAATTCACCCCTCCACTTT.

This clonotype was seen at least ten times. The chain couples TRBV7-9 to TRBJ2-3; 9 bases are a match to TRBD2. The CDR3 has 17 amino acids. Germline V gene lookup returns CDR1 SEHNR and CDR2 FQNEAQ (reference sequence). V shed 5 bases and J 2 bases; nucleotides not matched to a gene: 11. CDR3 protein: CASSTGRLAVFTDTQYF. Written as DNA, the CDR3 is TGTGCCAGCAGCACCGGGCGACTAGCGGTCTTCACAGATACGCAGTATTTT.

The gene calls are TRBV20-1 and TRBJ1-6, with TRBD1 matching over 8 bases. Germline CDR1 DFQATT, CDR2 SNEGSKA (reference sequence). CDR3 length equals 16 residues. After removal of 6 bases from V and 9 bases from J, the junction contained 16 bases not matched to a gene. The CDR3: CSASRTGIVYGSPLHF. Written as DNA, the CDR3 is TGCAGTGCCAGCAGGACAGGGATTGTCTACGGTTCACCCCTCCACTTT.

The table lists this clonotype with a few counts. This chain joins TRBV5-1 and TRBJ2-3, with a weak D call TRBD1 (6 bases). This CDR3 region has 12 residues. V lost 9 bases, J lost 4 bases, and 12 bases lay in between. Per the germline V gene, CDR1 is SGHRS and CDR2 is YFSETQ. The CDR3 DNA is TGCGCCACGTCAGAGGGGGCAGATACGCAGTATTTT. Its translation is CATSEGADTQYF.

This clonotype was counted at least ten times. The chain combines TRBV7-2 with TRBJ1-5; unclear D gene. Germline V gene lookup returns CDR1 SGHTA and CDR2 FQGNSA. The CDR3 is 15 residues long. V lost 1 base and J 9 bases, leaving 16 bases between the germline ends. CDR3 protein: CASSLGGGRDAPQHF. CDR3 in DNA: TGTGCCAGCAGCTTAGGAGGAGGCCGGGATGCGCCCCAGCATTTT.

There are many counts of this clonotype. This chain uses TRBV5-1 with TRBJ2-2, with TRBD2 matching over 7 bases. Trimming at V came to 5 bases and at J to 6 bases, leaving 10 bases not matched to a gene. The CDR3 is 15 residues long. Germline lookup yields CDR1 SGHRS and CDR2 YFSETQ. The CDR3: CASSVGSGVAGELFF. The CDR3 DNA is TGCGCCAGCAGTGTGGGAAGCGGGGTCGCCGGGGAGCTGTTTTTT. Drawing the rest from reference TRBV5-1 and TRBJ2-2, the complete variable domain is KAGVTQTPRYLIKTRGQQVTLSCSPISGHRSVSWYQQTPGQGLQFLFEYFSETQRNKGNFPGRFSGRQFSNSRSEMNVSTLELGDSALYLCASSVGSGVAGELFFGEGSRLTVL.

J is TRBJ1-1 and V is TRBV15; D is undetermined. This CDR3 spans 16 amino acids. Trimming left V 6 bases short and J 5 bases short, with 22 bases between. Germline values: CDR1 LNHNV, CDR2 YYDKDF (reference sequence). CDR3 DNA: TGTGCCACCAGAAGGGCCCCGTCGTCGATTAGGACTGAAGCTTTCTTT. Translating it yields CATRRAPSSIRTEAFF. Complete variable domain (other parts from reference TRBV15 and TRBJ1-1): DAMVIQNPRYQVTQFGKPVTLSCSQTLNHNVMYWYQQKSSQAPKLLFHYYDKDFNNEADTPDNFQSRRPNTSFCFLDIRSPGLGDTAMYLCATRRAPSSIRTEAFFGQGTRLTVV.

This clonotype was counted ten times or more. The chain uses TRBV10-3 and TRBJ1-6, with unresolved D. The length of the CDR3 is 12 residues. The germline gives CDR1 ENHRY, CDR2 SYGVKD. The V and J ends lost 3 bases and 14 bases respectively, with 11 bases between them. The chain's CDR3 is CAISDPLEALHF. The CDR3 nucleotides are TGTGCCATCAGTGACCCCTTGGAGGCCCTCCACTTT.